The 23 T cell receptor beta chains presented below share a single source sample, sequenced in a study of cytomegalovirus exposure and HLA in healthy donors. Vbeta (60) and Jbeta (13) primers were used in the PCR. Generated by immunoSEQ multiplex PCR, the TCRdb table keeps only in-frame clones and is missing some. The table has approximately 110,000 clones, 80% to 85% seen once; the top ten hold about 6.9%. Input material: PBMCs. The receptors come from a man under 40 in good health and CMV-seropositive.

The V and J genes are TRBV5-1 and TRBJ2-5, with 11 positions matching TRBD2. Germline-derived CDR1 and CDR2 are SGHRS and YFSETQ. Germline trimming cut 1 base from V and 1 base from J; bases unmatched to any gene: 3. The CDR3 contains 16 residues. In DNA form, the CDR3 reads TGCGCCAGCAGCTTGCTAGGACTAGCGGGCCAAGAGACCCAGTACTTC. Residues: CASSLLGLAGQETQYF.

The chain links TRBV27 to TRBJ2-7, with 8 bases identical to TRBD1. CDR3 length: 14 residues. Germline values: CDR1 MNHEY, CDR2 SMNVEV (reference sequence). The ends lost 6 bases at V and 1 base at J; junction bases unmatched: 5. The CDR3 reads CASSRTGTSYEQYF. DNA of the CDR3: TGTGCCAGCAGCCGGACAGGGACATCCTACGAGCAGTACTTC.

The chain recombines TRBV6-5 with TRBJ2-5; the match to TRBD1 covers 9 bases. The J call is uncertain, as TRBJ2-7 better fits the DNA end. CDR3 length: 13 residues. CDR1 MNHEY and CDR2 SVGAGI come from the germline V gene. The CDR3 nucleotides are TGTGCCAGCAGGCGGGGACAGGGTGGCGAGCAGTACTTC. Protein product: CASRRGQGGEQYF.

The rearrangement links TRBV28 to TRBJ1-2; 7 positions agree with TRBD1. This CDR3 is 15 amino acids long. V was pared by 5 bases and J by 6 bases, with 12 bases of the junction left unmatched. Per the germline V gene, CDR1 is MDHEN and CDR2 is SYDVKM. CDR3 sequence reads: CASSLGLEGANGYTF. The CDR3 DNA is TGTGCCAGCAGTCTCGGGCTGGAGGGGGCGAATGGCTACACCTTC.

V and J are TRBV5-6 and TRBJ2-2, with 7 bases identical to TRBD1. CDR1 and CDR2 (germline): SGHDT, YYEEEE. Trimming took 2 bases from V and 8 from J; bases not matched to a gene: 12. The CDR3 extends over 16 amino acids. The CDR3 bases are TGTGCCAGCAGCTTCTGGGACAGAAACAGGATTGGGGAGCTGTTTTTT. Translation: CASSFWDRNRIGELFF.

The chain recombines TRBV2 with TRBJ2-5, with 7 bases fitting TRBD2. The germline V gene has CDR1 SNHLY and CDR2 FYNNEI. This CDR3 contains 14 residues. Losses at the gene ends were 1 base for V and 5 bases for J; bases not matched to a gene: 4. Written as DNA, the CDR3 is TGTGCCAGCAGTGAAGTCGGGGGAGGGGAGACCCAGTACTTC. Translating it yields CASSEVGGGETQYF.

The chain employs TRBV7-3 and TRBJ2-2; 9 positions match TRBD1. CDR1 is SGHTA, CDR2 FQGTGA, per germline. This CDR3 spans 15 amino acids. The V and J ends lost 2 bases and 7 bases, in that order; junction bases with no gene match: 5. Written as DNA, the CDR3 is TGTGCCAGCAGCTTATCCGGGACAGGGATCGGGGAGCTGTTTTTT. The encoded protein is CASSLSGTGIGELFF.

The genes are TRBV4-1 and TRBJ1-2; 7 bases line up with TRBD1. This CDR3 is built from 16 residues. Germline CDR1 is MGHRA and CDR2 is YSYEKL. V shed 3 bases, J shed 4 bases, and the junction held 11 bases outside the gene matches. CDR3 in DNA: TGCGCCAGCAGCCAGGGGACAGTCAACCAAGGCTATGGCTACACCTTC. Its protein product is CASSQGTVNQGYGYTF.

The chain uses TRBV18 and TRBJ1-2; 7 bases line up with TRBD1. With V trimmed by 6 bases and J by 5 bases, 6 bases remained unmatched. The CDR3 loop spans 13 amino acids. CDR1 is KGHSH and CDR2 is LQKENI in the germline V gene. CDR3 loop: CASSPDRVYGYTF. The CDR3 nucleotides are TGTGCCAGCTCTCCAGACAGGGTTTATGGCTACACCTTC.

The rearrangement links TRBV5-4 to TRBJ2-3; D is perhaps TRBD1 (6 bases). Trimming pared 4 bases from V and 5 bases from J, leaving 11 bases between. The CDR3 contains 13 residues. Germline V lookup: CDR1 SGHNT, CDR2 YYREEE (reference sequence). The CDR3 loop is CASSEDSKDTQYF. The CDR3 nucleotides read TGTGCCAGCAGCGAGGACAGTAAAGATACGCAGTATTTT.

The rearrangement joins TRBV30 to TRBJ1-1, with a weak D call TRBD1 (6 bases). CDR3 size: 13 residues. Between the trimmed V and J ends, which lost 5 bases and 5 bases, there was a span of 15 bases. The V gene's germline CDR1 is GTSNPN and CDR2 SVGIG (reference sequence). Here the CDR3 reads CAWSMTGYTEAFF. The CDR3 DNA sequence: TGTGCCTGGTCAATGACAGGATATACTGAAGCTTTCTTT.

The V and J genes are TRBV11-3 and TRBJ1-1, with D possibly TRBD1 on 6 matching bases. V was shortened by 4 bases and J by 3 bases, with 9 bases between the two germline ends. The germline CDR1 and CDR2 sequences are SGHNT and YENEEA. This CDR3 comprises 13 residues. The DNA for the CDR3 is TGTGCCAGCAGCTCCTCAGGGGACACTGAAGCTTTCTTT. This encodes CASSSSGDTEAFF.

J is TRBJ2-2 and V is TRBV11-2; D may be TRBD1 (7 bases). This CDR3 has 16 residues. Germline-derived CDR1 and CDR2 are SGHAT and FQNNGV. Trimming left V 2 bases short and J 4 bases short, with 14 bases between. DNA for the CDR3: TGTGCCAGCAGCTTAACAGGGGCCGGGAGCACCGGGGAGCTGTTTTTT. Translated, it gives CASSLTGAGSTGELFF.

This clone was observed a single time. The chain employs TRBV5-1 and TRBJ2-3, with 7 bases identical to TRBD2. J was trimmed by 1 base and V by 4 bases; bases with no gene match: 3. CDR1 and CDR2 from the germline V gene are SGHRS and YFSETQ. The CDR3 runs to 14 residues. The CDR3 reads CASSASGGTDTQYF. The CDR3 DNA reads as TGCGCCAGCAGCGCCAGCGGGGGCACAGATACGCAGTATTTT.

The chain recombines TRBV19 with TRBJ1-1, with D unclear. The CDR3 has 14 amino acids. Germline assignment: CDR1 LNHDA and CDR2 SQIVND (reference sequence). With 4 bases removed from V and 4 bases from J, the gap between germline ends came to 13 bases. In nucleotides, the CDR3 is TGTGCCAGTAGTAGTCAAAGAGCTCCCACTGAAGCTTTCTTT. Residues: CASSSQRAPTEAFF.

This chain joins TRBV6-1 and TRBJ1-6; D is ambiguous. The CDR3 has 15 amino acids. Trimming removed 5 bases at V and 7 bases at J, with 15 bases between. CDR1 and CDR2 (germline): MNHNS, SASEGT. The CDR3, as DNA: TGTGCCAGCAGTCCCCAATCAACGGGGAATTCACCCCTCCACTTT. It translates to CASSPQSTGNSPLHF.

This clone has only one observation. This rearrangement joins TRBV7-9 to TRBJ1-1; possibly TRBD1 for D (6 bases). Per germline, CDR1 SEHNR and CDR2 FQNEAQ (reference sequence). The V and J ends lost 2 bases and 2 bases respectively, with 9 bases between them. The CDR3 runs to 14 residues. The CDR3 spells CASSLWGRNTEAFF. The CDR3 bases are TGTGCCAGCAGCTTATGGGGGCGAAACACTGAAGCTTTCTTT.

The chain recombines TRBV7-6 with TRBJ1-4; tentative D call: TRBD1 (5 bases). Trimming took 1 base from V and 8 from J, leaving 17 bases between them. Germline assignment: CDR1 SGHVS and CDR2 FNYEAQ. This CDR3 is 16 amino acids long. The CDR3 here is CASSLDPVRGGEKLFF. In nucleotides, the CDR3 is TGTGCCAGCAGCTTAGACCCGGTTAGGGGAGGAGAAAAACTGTTTTTT.

The chain couples TRBV4-2 to TRBJ2-3, with 11 bases fitting TRBD2. The CDR3 runs to 17 residues. CDR1 and CDR2 (germline): LGHNA, YNFKEQ. The V gene end was trimmed by 3 bases and the J gene end by 2 bases; junction bases not matched to a gene: 7. This chain's CDR3 is CASSQYSSGGSTDTQYF. DNA of the CDR3: TGTGCCAGCAGCCAGTACTCTAGCGGGGGGTCCACAGATACGCAGTATTTT.

The V gene is TRBV29-1, the J gene TRBJ2-3; D unclear. Trimming cost V 5 bases and J 9 bases, with 12 bases left between them. The CDR3 covers 11 residues. Germline CDR1 is SQVTM and CDR2 is ANQGSEA. The CDR3 here is CSVTPRRTQYF. DNA of the CDR3: TGCAGCGTTACTCCCAGGCGAACGCAGTATTTT.

V and J are TRBV7-2 and TRBJ2-1; 12 bases line up with TRBD2. The junction had 8 bases not matched to a gene; V was cut back by 5 bases and J by 6 bases. Germline V lookup: CDR1 SGHTA, CDR2 FQGNSA. This CDR3 comprises 16 residues. CDR3 bases: TGTGCCAGCAGCCCTCTAGGACTAGCGGGGTGCAATGAGCAGTTCTTC. Translating it yields CASSPLGLAGCNEQFF.

V usage is TRBV9 and J usage is TRBJ1-2; D remains unclear. The CDR3 runs 14 residues. The germline gives CDR1 SGDLS, CDR2 YYNGEE. V lost 3 bases and J 7 bases, leaving 16 bases between the germline ends. The CDR3 loop is CASSALTEEGGYTF. CDR3 DNA: TGTGCCAGCAGCGCACTGACTGAAGAGGGTGGCTACACCTTC.

V and J are TRBV28 and TRBJ2-4; D is unclear. V lost 5 bases, J lost 1 base, and 12 bases lay in between. CDR1 MDHEN and CDR2 SYDVKM come from the germline V gene. The length of the CDR3 is 15 residues. The CDR3, as DNA: TGTGCCAGCAGTGTGACATCGTCCGCCAAAAACATTCAGTACTTC. Translated: CASSVTSSAKNIQYF. Based on the CDR3 plus reference TRBV28 and TRBJ2-4, the full variable domain is DVKVTQSSRYLVKRTGEKVFLECVQDMDHENMFWYRQDPGLGLRLIYFSYDVKMKEKGDIPEGYSVSREKKERFSLILESASTNQTSMYLCASSVTSSAKNIQYFGAGTRLSVL.